This TCR beta chain was profiled in a study of cytomegalovirus exposure and HLA in healthy donors (dated by TCRdb to about 2017). Looking at the study overall: According to a later analysis, the 110 or so validation repertoires were produced on the same platform as the roughly 700 repertoires of the first cohort. Besides the first cohort of some 670 subjects, a separate validation cohort made up of roughly 120 different subjects was used. The aim of the study was to test whether cataloging public T cell receptors could identify signatures of past pathogen exposure. High-throughput TCR immunosequencing, statistical association of individual TCRs with disease status, and machine learning were combined to predict cytomegalovirus infection status.

Libraries were prepared through the immunoSEQ multiplex PCR assay. In the original analysis: To diagnose cytomegalovirus status from the catalog of TCR beta chain sequences, a statistical classification framework was built. TCRdb took this table from immuneACCESS and kept in-frame rearrangements with V and J called. Such tables lack part of the clones; where checked against another copy, unresolved V genes explain under half of the gap, and the rest is unexplained. That table is the source of V, J and clone size, and D and trimming were worked out from the DNA. This sample has 200,000 to 300,000 clones in its table, and around 88% of those were observed once. The ten largest account for 1% to 1.5% of the sample. General conclusions and limits of the study: Most TCR sequences were seen in very few donors, while some public TCRs were found in many individuals. The validation cohort had no HLA typing available for a later analysis, so co-occurrence within that cohort was assessed over all 120 or so repertoires. A later analysis found that TCRs clustered in the first cohort also tended to co-occur in the 120 validation repertoires, with more than 90% of cluster scores above 0. The study listed 150 to 200 TCR beta chains as associated with cytomegalovirus. Cytomegalovirus status was reported to be diagnosed by the classifier with high specificity and sensitivity in both the original and validation cohorts. The authors suggested that the approach could potentially be extended to other disease states and immunological phenotypes. Three of the identified cytomegalovirus-associated TCR beta chains were confirmed in vitro to be specific for cytomegalovirus antigens.

Clipping removes 2 bases from V and 4 bases from J, with 4 as the unmatched junction base count. The CDR1 and CDR2 encoded by the germline V gene are SGHRS and YFSETQ. From its cysteine to its phenylalanine, the CDR3 spans 14 amino acids. Only the CDR3 portion is preserved as DNA: 42 bases, with reading frame beginning at the first base. Donors formed part of the validation cohort, which comprised some 120 subjects and was distinct from the first cohort of 690 or so subjects. As to this clone: Its antigen is still unknown. Base qualities are not provided; no much larger clone lies one nucleotide away.

The chain was built from TRBV5-1 and TRBJ2-7, with 9 middle bases fitting TRBD2. The clonotype was recovered from a woman between 25 and 40 years old in good health and CMV-seropositive. Source material: PBMCs. The sequenced DNA is TGCGCCAGCAGCTTAGCCAGCGGGAGGTACGAGCAGTACTTC. The resulting protein is CASSLASGRYEQYF.